What follows are 12 T cell receptor beta chains derived from one specimen sequenced in a study of prognosis after radiotherapy for stage I lung cancer. Multiplex PCR in two rounds served to amplify TCR beta CDR3 from genomic DNA. It was primers specific to each TRBV and TRBJ gene that first-round PCR used. MiXCR was run by TCRdb on the multiplex PCR reads, yielding one entry per CDR3 protein. The repertoire includes 45,000 to 60,000 distinct CDR3 sequences, approximately 35% of them detected once, and approximately 9% sits in the top ten. Sequencing used PBMCs, obtained before or after stereotactic body radiation therapy (not recorded which). These receptors originate from a donor aged 50 or older with non-small cell lung cancer.

In this sample, this clonotype turned up many times. The rearrangement links TRBV20-1 to TRBJ2-3; D ambiguous. Germline assignment: CDR1 DFQATT and CDR2 SNEGSKA (reference sequence). Trimming cost V 3 bases and J 3 bases, with 16 bases left between them. The CDR3 is 15 amino acids. The CDR3 region is CSASSASRVTDTQYF. CDR3 coding DNA: TGCAGTGCTAGTTCGGCCAGTAGGGTAACAGATACGCAGTATTTT.

With regard to this clonotype: Just one base apart from a much larger clone, this may be a read error. The chain employs TRBV6-5 and TRBJ1-5, with 8 bases that match TRBD1. J was trimmed by 4 bases and V by 3 bases; bases with no gene match: 14. Germline assignment: CDR1 MNHEY and CDR2 SVGAGI. There are 18 residues in the CDR3. CDR3 sequence reads: CASSYRGRRGLRNQPQHF. CDR3 bases: TGTGCCAGCAGTTATAGAGGTCGCAGGGGGCTGAGAAATCAGCCCCAGCATTTT.

This chain uses TRBV12-3 or TRBV12-4 with TRBJ1-6, with a tentative D call TRBD1 (5 bases). The CDR3 totals 22 residues. Between the trimmed V and J ends, which lost 4 bases and 4 bases, there was a span of 32 bases. DNA of the CDR3: TGTGCCAGCAGTTACAGGCCCAGGTTTAGTCCCGGTTCGCGGTCTTATAATTCACCCCTCCACTTT. It is translated as CASSYRPRFSPGSRSYNSPLHF.

Regarding this clonotype: A much larger clone lies one base from this, so it may be a read error. This chain joins TRBV6-4 and TRBJ2-1, with D unresolved. Germline CDR1 and CDR2: MRHNA and SNTAGT. The length of the CDR3 is 13 residues. Trimming cost V 4 bases and J 10 bases, with 14 bases left between them. The DNA for the CDR3 is TGTGCCAGCAGTGTCGTTATCCCAGGCGAGCAGTTCTTC. It codes for CASSVVIPGEQFF.

The sample holds a few counts of this clonotype. A much more abundant neighbour one base away suggests this may be a read error. V gene TRBV6-2 or TRBV6-3 combines with J gene TRBJ2-7; D gene uncertain. Germline V gene lookup returns CDR1 MNHEY and CDR2 SVGEGT. Deletions cut 8 bases from V and 5 bases from J, with 16 bases between. There are 13 residues in the CDR3. The CDR3 DNA is TGTGCCAGCCTTTCGTGTGATCGCCACGAGCAGTACTTC. Its translation: CASLSCDRHEQYF.

This clonotype has at least ten counts. V and J are TRBV7-2 and TRBJ2-1, with 10 bases that match TRBD2. Germline V CDR1 and CDR2: SGHTA, FQGNSA. The CDR3 length is 14 residues. V shed 1 base and J 7 bases; nucleotides not matched to a gene: 1. CDR3 amino acids: CASSLGTSGNEQFF. The CDR3 DNA is TGTGCCAGCAGCTTAGGGACTAGCGGTAATGAGCAGTTCTTC.

This clonotype was counted ten times or more. The gene calls are TRBV25-1 and TRBJ2-1; 9 nucleotides agree with TRBD2. The CDR3 sequence is 15 residues long. After removal of 1 base from V and 8 bases from J, the junction contained 6 bases not matched to a gene. Looked up from germline, CDR1 is MGHDK and CDR2 is SYGVNS. The chain's CDR3 is CASSESGGRADEQFF. CDR3 sequence (DNA): TGTGCCAGCAGTGAATCGGGCGGGAGGGCCGATGAGCAGTTCTTC.

Notes on this clonotype: A junction end diverges from the germline sequence, so it may reflect a read error. The gene calls are TRBV20-1 and TRBJ1-6; a weak D match, TRBD1 (5 bases). CDR3 size: 14 residues. Germline V gene sequence: CDR1 DFQATT, CDR2 SNEGSKA (reference sequence). Here the CDR3 reads CSASYDSENSHLYF. DNA for the CDR3: TGCAGTGCTAGCTACGACAGTGAGAATTCACACCTCTACTTT.

This clonotype came up many times. This rearrangement joins TRBV20-1 to TRBJ2-5; D perhaps matches TRBD2 (6 bases). This CDR3 spans 14 amino acids. Trimming pared 5 bases from V and 5 bases from J, leaving 18 bases between. Germline CDR1 DFQATT, CDR2 SNEGSKA (reference sequence). The CDR3 DNA reads as TGCAGTGCTCCTCCCCCGCGGGGTCCGGAGACCCAGTACTTC. Protein sequence: CSAPPPRGPETQYF.

This clonotype was seen many times. The chain uses TRBV3-1 and TRBJ2-2, with D unclear. CDR3 length: 15 amino acids. Trimming pared 0 bases from V and 4 bases from J, leaving 9 bases between. Germline V CDR1 and CDR2: LGHDT, YNNKEL (reference sequence). The CDR3 coding sequence is TGTGCCAGCAGCCAAGATACACTATCCACCGGGGAGCTGTTTTTT. This sequence encodes CASSQDTLSTGELFF. Complete variable domain (other parts from reference TRBV3-1 and TRBJ2-2): DTAVSQTPKYLVTQMGNDKSIKCEQNLGHDTMYWYKQDSKKFLKIMFSYNNKELIINETVPNRFSPKSPDKAHLNLHINSLELGDSAVYFCASSQDTLSTGELFFGEGSRLTVL.

This clonotype has a count of ten or more. The chain links TRBV6-2 or TRBV6-3 to TRBJ1-6; possibly TRBD1 for D (6 bases). Germline CDR1 reads MNHEY; CDR2 reads SVGEGT. Trimming removed 10 bases from V and 7 bases from J, with 23 bases in between. The CDR3 has 16 amino acids. The CDR3 reads CATSPEGVIWNSPLHF. The DNA for the CDR3 is TGTGCCACCTCGCCCGAGGGGGTGATATGGAATTCACCCCTCCACTTT.

The chain links TRBV6-1 to TRBJ2-3; 10 bases are shared with TRBD1. Germline lookup yields CDR1 MNHNS and CDR2 SASEGT. Germline trimming cut 7 bases from V and 5 bases from J; bases unmatched to any gene: 9. The CDR3 runs to 15 residues. CDR3 protein: CASIPWTGGLDTQYF. The CDR3 region has the DNA TGTGCCAGCATACCCTGGACAGGGGGATTAGATACGCAGTATTTT.